This T cell receptor beta chain was recorded in a study of T-cell memory formation after mild COVID-19. In the study overall: Largely donor-specific sequence clusters came from two donors.

From the 5' RACE reads, TCRdb called clonotypes with MiXCR, one entry per CDR3 protein. The sample consists of about 190,000 distinct CDR3 sequences, about 16% of them appearing once. The sample holds a few counts of this clonotype. V lost 4 bases and J lost 8, with 11 bases in between. CDR1 MNHNS and CDR2 SASEGT come from the germline V gene. The CDR3 has 12 residues. The gene calls are TRBV6-1 and TRBJ1-1; D call uncertain. The sample consisted of PBMCs or a T cell subset sorted from them (not recorded which). This sequence was found in an adult woman who had mild COVID-19 (a few samples of this study predate the infection). Cell type and time point are not known. The chain's CDR3 is CASSANQREAFF. In nucleotides, the CDR3 is TGTGCCAGCAGTGCGAACCAGAGGGAAGCTTTCTTT.